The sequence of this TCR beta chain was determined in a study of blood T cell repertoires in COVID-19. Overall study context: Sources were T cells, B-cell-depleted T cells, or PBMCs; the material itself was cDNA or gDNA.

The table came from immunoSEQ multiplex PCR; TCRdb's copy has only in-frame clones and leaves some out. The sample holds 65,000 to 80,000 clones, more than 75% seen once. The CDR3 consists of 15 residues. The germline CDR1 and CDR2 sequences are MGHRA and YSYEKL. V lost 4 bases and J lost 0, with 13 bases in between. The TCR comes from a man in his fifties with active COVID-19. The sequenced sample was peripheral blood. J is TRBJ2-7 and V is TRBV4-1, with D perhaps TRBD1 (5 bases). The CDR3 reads CASSRKTESSYEQYF. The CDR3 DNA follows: TGCGCCAGCAGCCGAAAGACAGAGAGCTCCTACGAGCAGTACTTC.